The 2 T cell receptor beta chains below come from one sample, sequenced in a study of cytomegalovirus exposure and HLA in healthy donors (TCRdb year 2017). Preparation of the library involved the immunoSEQ multiplex PCR assay. The multiplex PCR relied on a mix of 60 forward primers for TCR Vbeta segments and 13 reverse primers for TCR Jbeta segments. Drawn from immuneACCESS, this table holds only the in-frame rearrangements with V and J called that TCRdb kept. Clones are partly lost; checked studies trace under half to an unresolved V gene and leave the rest unexplained. This sample comprises 100,000 or so clones, over 80% of them detected only once. The ten top clones hold roughly 6.9% of the sample. The sequencing sample was made of PBMCs. The receptor source for this set is a man aged 25 to 40 in good health and CMV-seropositive.

The chain carries TRBV28 and TRBJ1-2; TRBD1 matches 9 bases. Germline CDR1 reads MDHEN; CDR2 reads SYDVKM. The CDR3 extends over 14 amino acids. The V segment lost 5 bases and the J segment 7 bases; nucleotides outside the gene matches: 8. In DNA form, the CDR3 reads TGTGCCAGCAGTCCTTGGGACAGGGAAGGTGGCTACACCTTC. Protein sequence: CASSPWDREGGYTF.

This chain links TRBV20-1 with TRBJ1-2; perhaps TRBD1 as D (5 bases). Germline loops: CDR1 DFQATT, CDR2 SNEGSKA (reference sequence). With 3 bases removed from V and 8 bases from J, the gap between germline ends came to 10 bases. The CDR3 runs 11 residues. This CDR3 reads CSASGGEGYTF. CDR3 nucleotide sequence: TGCAGTGCTAGTGGGGGGGAAGGCTACACCTTC.